A selection of T cell receptor beta chains follows, all from one sample in a study of multiple sclerosis patients with progressive multifocal leukoencephalopathy. Assay used: immunoSEQ multiplex PCR; TCRdb lists only in-frame clones, some missing. The sample consists of about 32,000 clones, 80% to 90% of them appearing once. Specimen: PBMCs, collected from a patient treated with natalizumab. The origin of the receptors is a woman between 35 and 50 years old with progressive multifocal leukoencephalopathy. Each CDR3 is given with its conserved first and last residue. The order of the fields is D gene, clone size, J gene, V gene, CDR3 DNA, CDR3 protein. A D gene is named only where the DNA matches it firmly. For some rows the clone size is stated as once, few or many, or as a class when expanded; others skip it.

.,.,TRBJ1-1,TRBV5-1,TGCGCCAGCAACCCGGCGGGGGGCGGAGATGAAGCTTTCTTT,CASNPAGGGDEAFF
.,.,TRBJ1-5,TRBV18,TGTGCCAGCTCCCGCGTTGGCAGGGGCAATCAGCCCCAGCATTTT,CASSRVGRGNQPQHF
TRBD2,.,TRBJ2-3,TRBV7-2,TGTGCCAGCAGTTCCGGACTAGCGGTCGCTAATACGCAGTATTTT,CASSSGLAVANTQYF
.,once,TRBJ2-7,TRBV2,TGTGCCAGCAGGGACCCCAACTACGAGCAGTACTTC,CASRDPNYEQYF
.,.,TRBJ1-3,TRBV5-5,TGTGCCAGCAGCTTGGAGAGGGCTTCGGGAAACACCATATATTTT,CASSLERASGNTIYF
.,.,TRBJ2-5,TRBV4-2,TGTGCCAGCAGCCAAGGTTCGGGCCGGACTACACAAGAGACCCAGTACTTC,CASSQGSGRTTQETQYF
.,.,TRBJ1-6,TRBV4-3,TGCGCCAGCAGCCAAGAGAGGGGGAATTCACCCCTCCACTTT,CASSQERGNSPLHF
.,once,TRBJ1-5,TRBV2,TGTGCCAGCAGTGAACGGCTGTATAGCAATCAGCCCCAGCATTTT,CASSERLYSNQPQHF
.,.,TRBJ2-7,TRBV7-8,TGTGCCAGCAGCTGGGGCGTCAACGAGCAGTACTTC,CASSWGVNEQYF
TRBD1,.,TRBJ2-7,TRBV7-6,TGTGCCAGCAGCGGGGACAGGGGGAGTTACGAGCAGTACTTC,CASSGDRGSYEQYF
TRBD1,.,TRBJ2-2,TRBV4-2,TGTGCCAGCAGCTGGACAGGGAGCACCGGGGAGCTGTTTTTT,CASSWTGSTGELFF
.,once,TRBJ2-3,TRBV6-1,TGTGCCAGCAGGATGGATGGGACAGATACGCAGTATTTT,CASRMDGTDTQYF
.,.,TRBJ2-3,TRBV5-4,TGTGCCAGCAGCTTGGACTATAACACAGATACGCAGTATTTT,CASSLDYNTDTQYF
.,.,TRBJ2-7,TRBV9,TGTGCCAGCAGCGTAGATCTAGGCCGATCCTACGAGCAGTACTTC,CASSVDLGRSYEQYF
TRBD1,.,TRBJ1-1,TRBV19,TGTGCCAGTAGAGGGGGCCGTAACACTGAAGCTTTCTTT,CASRGGRNTEAFF
.,.,TRBJ2-7,TRBV11-2,TGTGCCAGCAGCTTAGCCTCTACTACCTACGAGCAGTACTTC,CASSLASTTYEQYF
TRBD2,.,TRBJ2-5,TRBV27,TGTGCCAGCAGTTTAAGTACAGCGGGAGGGGAGACCCAGTACTTC,CASSLSTAGGETQYF
.,.,TRBJ1-6,TRBV7-2,TGTGCCAGCAGCCCTCAGGGAGCCAATAATTCACCCCTCCACTTT,CASSPQGANNSPLHF
.,.,TRBJ1-4,TRBV4-3,TGCGCCAGCAGCTACACGATGGGGCAGGCTGAAAAACTGTTTTTT,CASSYTMGQAEKLFF
TRBD1,once,TRBJ2-7,TRBV7-9,TGTGCCAGCAGCTCGGGACAGCGGTCCTACGAGCAGTACTTC,CASSSGQRSYEQYF
.,.,TRBJ1-2,TRBV5-1,TGCGCCAGCAGCTTGGATACCACTAACTATGGCTACACCTTC,CASSLDTTNYGYTF
.,.,TRBJ2-7,TRBV7-2,TGTGCCAGCAGCTTAGGGAGGTCCTACGAGCAGTACTTC,CASSLGRSYEQYF
.,.,TRBJ1-4,TRBV6-1,TGTGCCAGCAGGGGGGGTGAAAAACTGTTTTTT,CASRGGEKLFF
.,few,TRBJ2-1,TRBV19,TGTGCCAGTAGTCTACAGGGGACTGACTACGATGAGCAGTTCTTC,CASSLQGTDYDEQFF
.,.,TRBJ2-3,TRBV5-8,TGTGCCAGCAGCTTGGAGACACGGCTGGGTACGCAGTATTTT,CASSLETRLGTQYF
.,.,TRBJ1-5,TRBV4-1,TGCGCCAGCAGCCAATTCCTGGGCCAGCCCCAGCATTTT,CASSQFLGQPQHF
.,.,TRBJ1-2,TRBV27,TGTGCCAGCAGTTTATCCCGTAATGCCGGGGGCTATGGCTACACCTTC,CASSLSRNAGGYGYTF
.,.,TRBJ1-2,TRBV19,TGTGCCACCCTAGGACAGACGATATATGGCTACACCTTC,CATLGQTIYGYTF
TRBD1,.,TRBJ2-2,TRBV7-9,TGTGCCAGCAGCTTAGGCGGACAGGGAAAGAACACCGGGGAGCTGTTTTTT,CASSLGGQGKNTGELFF
TRBD1,.,TRBJ2-3,TRBV2,TGTGCCAGCAGTCGAGCCGGGACAGGGAAAGATACGCAGTATTTT,CASSRAGTGKDTQYF
.,.,TRBJ2-3,TRBV6-5,TGTGCCAGCACCTCAGGGGCAAAGAGCACAGATACGCAGTATTTT,CASTSGAKSTDTQYF
.,.,TRBJ1-1,TRBV18,TGTGCCAGCTTCGCCCGGGGGGTGAACACTGAAGCTTTCTTT,CASFARGVNTEAFF
TRBD1,.,TRBJ1-5,TRBV7-8,TGTGCCAGCAGCCTCCCGACAGGGTTCGACAATCAGCCCCAGCATTTT,CASSLPTGFDNQPQHF
TRBD1,.,TRBJ2-7,TRBV6-6,TGTGCCAGCAGTTACCCGGACAGGCCCCTCGAGCAGTACTTC,CASSYPDRPLEQYF
.,.,TRBJ1-3,TRBV7-6,TGTGCCAGCAGCACAGACAGGTTTGGAAACACCATATATTTT,CASSTDRFGNTIYF
.,few,TRBJ2-1,TRBV10-3,TGTGCCATCAGGGGGGTGGACAATGAGCAGTTCTTC,CAIRGVDNEQFF
TRBD2,.,TRBJ2-1,TRBV4-3,TGCGCCAGCAGCCAAGCGGTAGCGGGCTCCTACAATGAGCAGTTCTTC,CASSQAVAGSYNEQFF
.,.,TRBJ2-1,TRBV27,TGTGCCAGCAGTTTATTAGGAGGGGGGGGTGAGACCAATGAGCAGTTCTTC,CASSLLGGGGETNEQFF
.,once,TRBJ1-2,TRBV27,TGTGCCAGCACACCTTTAACAGGGTTAAGGAGTGGCTACACCTTC,CASTPLTGLRSGYTF
.,.,TRBJ1-5,TRBV7-8,TGTGCCAGCAGCTTAGAAACTCGGGCGGGCAATCAGCCCCAGCATTTT,CASSLETRAGNQPQHF
TRBD2,.,TRBJ2-2,TRBV29-1,TGCAGCGTTAGGGAGGGTGGGAGTTCCGGGGAGCTGTTTTTT,CSVREGGSSGELFF